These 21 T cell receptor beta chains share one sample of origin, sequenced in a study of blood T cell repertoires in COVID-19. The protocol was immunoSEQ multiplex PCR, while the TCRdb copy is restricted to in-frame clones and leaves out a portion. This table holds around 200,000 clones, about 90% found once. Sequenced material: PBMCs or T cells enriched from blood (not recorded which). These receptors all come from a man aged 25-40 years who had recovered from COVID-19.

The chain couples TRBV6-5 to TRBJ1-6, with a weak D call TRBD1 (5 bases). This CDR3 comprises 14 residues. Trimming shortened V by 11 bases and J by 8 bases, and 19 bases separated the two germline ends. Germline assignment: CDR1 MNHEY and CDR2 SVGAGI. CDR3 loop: CAAGGGIGDSPLHF. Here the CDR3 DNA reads TGTGCCGCTGGGGGGGGTATAGGGGATTCACCCCTCCACTTT.

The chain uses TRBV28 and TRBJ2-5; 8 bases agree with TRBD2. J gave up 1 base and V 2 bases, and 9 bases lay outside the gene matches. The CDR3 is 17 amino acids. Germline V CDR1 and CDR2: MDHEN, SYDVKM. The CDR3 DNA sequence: TGTGCCAGCAGTTTAGTCCCAGCGAGCGGGGGCCAAGAGACCCAGTACTTC. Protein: CASSLVPASGGQETQYF.

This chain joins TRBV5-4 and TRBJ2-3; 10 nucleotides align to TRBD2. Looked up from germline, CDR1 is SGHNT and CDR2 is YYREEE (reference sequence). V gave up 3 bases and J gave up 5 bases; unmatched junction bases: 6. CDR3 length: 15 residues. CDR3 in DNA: TGTGCCAGCAGCTCGAGGACTAGCGGAGGAGATACGCAGTATTTT. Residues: CASSSRTSGGDTQYF. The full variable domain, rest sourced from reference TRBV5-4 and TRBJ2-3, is ETGVTQSPTHLIKTRGQQVTLRCSSQSGHNTVSWYQQALGQGPQFIFQYYREEENGRGNFPPRFSGLQFPNYSSELNVNALELDDSALYLCASSSRTSGGDTQYFGPGTRLTVL.

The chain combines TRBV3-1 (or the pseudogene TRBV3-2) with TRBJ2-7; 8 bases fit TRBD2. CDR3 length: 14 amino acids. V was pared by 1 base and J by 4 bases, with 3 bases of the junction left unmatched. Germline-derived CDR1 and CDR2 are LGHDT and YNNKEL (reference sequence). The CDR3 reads CASSQAGGPYEQYF. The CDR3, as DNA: TGTGCCAGCAGCCAAGCGGGGGGGCCGTACGAGCAGTACTTC.

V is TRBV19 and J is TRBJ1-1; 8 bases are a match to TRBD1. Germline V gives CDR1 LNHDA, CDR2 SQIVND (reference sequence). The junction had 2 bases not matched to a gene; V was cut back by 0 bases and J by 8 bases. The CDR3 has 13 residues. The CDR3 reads CASSIDRDREAFF. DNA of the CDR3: TGTGCCAGTAGTATAGATCGGGACAGGGAAGCTTTCTTT.

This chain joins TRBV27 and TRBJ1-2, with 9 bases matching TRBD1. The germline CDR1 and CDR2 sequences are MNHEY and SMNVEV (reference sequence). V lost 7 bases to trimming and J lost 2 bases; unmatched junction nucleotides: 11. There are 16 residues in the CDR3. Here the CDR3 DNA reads TGTGCCAGCACCACGACCGGGACAGGGTCCAACTATGGCTACACCTTC. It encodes CASTTTGTGSNYGYTF.

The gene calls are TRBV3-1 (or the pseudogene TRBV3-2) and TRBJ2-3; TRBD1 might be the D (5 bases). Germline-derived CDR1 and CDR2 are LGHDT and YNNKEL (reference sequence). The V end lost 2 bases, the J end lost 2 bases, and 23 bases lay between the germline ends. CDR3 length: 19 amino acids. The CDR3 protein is CASSQNWTDDRAYTDTQYF. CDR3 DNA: TGTGCCAGCAGCCAAAATTGGACGGATGACAGAGCCTACACAGATACGCAGTATTTT.

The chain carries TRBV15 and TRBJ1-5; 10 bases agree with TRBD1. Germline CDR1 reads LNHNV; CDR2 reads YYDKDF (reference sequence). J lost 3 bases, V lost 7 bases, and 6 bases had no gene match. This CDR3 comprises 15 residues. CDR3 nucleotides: TGTGCCACCAACATGGACAGGGGGTCCAATCAGCCCCAGCATTTT. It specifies CATNMDRGSNQPQHF. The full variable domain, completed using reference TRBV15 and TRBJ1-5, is DAMVIQNPRYQVTQFGKPVTLSCSQTLNHNVMYWYQQKSSQAPKLLFHYYDKDFNNEADTPDNFQSRRPNTSFCFLDIRSPGLGDTAMYLCATNMDRGSNQPQHFGDGTRLSIL.

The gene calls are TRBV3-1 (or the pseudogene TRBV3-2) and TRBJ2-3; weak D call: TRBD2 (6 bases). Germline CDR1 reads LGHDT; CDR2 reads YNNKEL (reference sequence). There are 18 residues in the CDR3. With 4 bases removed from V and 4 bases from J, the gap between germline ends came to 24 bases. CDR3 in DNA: TGTGCCAGCAGCCGACGGATATTAGCGGCCACAGGCGCAGATACGCAGTATTTT. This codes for CASSRRILAATGADTQYF.

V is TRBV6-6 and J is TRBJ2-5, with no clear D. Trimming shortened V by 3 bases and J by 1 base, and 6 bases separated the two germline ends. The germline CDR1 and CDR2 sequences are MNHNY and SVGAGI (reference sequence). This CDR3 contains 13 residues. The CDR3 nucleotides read TGTGCCAGCAGTTATCAGCGCCAAGAGACCCAGTACTTC. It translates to CASSYQRQETQYF.

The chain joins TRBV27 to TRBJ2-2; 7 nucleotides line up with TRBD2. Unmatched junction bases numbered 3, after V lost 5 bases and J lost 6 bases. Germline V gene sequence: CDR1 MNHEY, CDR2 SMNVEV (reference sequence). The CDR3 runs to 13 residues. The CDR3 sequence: CASSPGLAGELFF. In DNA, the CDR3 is TGTGCCAGCAGTCCAGGACTAGCCGGGGAGCTGTTTTTT.

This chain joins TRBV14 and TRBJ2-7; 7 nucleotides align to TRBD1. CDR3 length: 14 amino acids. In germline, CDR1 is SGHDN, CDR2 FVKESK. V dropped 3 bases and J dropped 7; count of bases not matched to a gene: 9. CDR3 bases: TGTGCCAGCAGCCACTACAGGGGTTCTGGGGAGCAGTACTTC. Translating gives CASSHYRGSGEQYF.

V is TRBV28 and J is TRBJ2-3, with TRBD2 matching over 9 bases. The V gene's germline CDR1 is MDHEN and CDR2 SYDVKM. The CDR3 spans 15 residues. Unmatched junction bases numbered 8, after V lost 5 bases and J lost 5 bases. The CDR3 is CASSRPSGNEDTQYF. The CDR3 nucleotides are TGTGCCAGCAGTCGACCTAGCGGGAATGAAGATACGCAGTATTTT.

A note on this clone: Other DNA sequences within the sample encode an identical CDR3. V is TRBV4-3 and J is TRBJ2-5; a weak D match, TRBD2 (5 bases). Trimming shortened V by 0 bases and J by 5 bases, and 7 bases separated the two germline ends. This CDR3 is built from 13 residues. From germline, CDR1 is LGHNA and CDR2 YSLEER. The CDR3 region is CASSQDRGETQYF. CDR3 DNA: TGCGCCAGCAGCCAAGATCGAGGGGAGACCCAGTACTTC.

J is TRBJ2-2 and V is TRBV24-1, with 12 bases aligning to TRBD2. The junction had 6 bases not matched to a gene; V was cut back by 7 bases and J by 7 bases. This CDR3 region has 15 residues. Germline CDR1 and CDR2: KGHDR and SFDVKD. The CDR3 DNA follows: TGTGCCACCAGCGCTTGGACTAGCGGGGTCGGGGAGCTGTTTTTT. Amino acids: CATSAWTSGVGELFF.

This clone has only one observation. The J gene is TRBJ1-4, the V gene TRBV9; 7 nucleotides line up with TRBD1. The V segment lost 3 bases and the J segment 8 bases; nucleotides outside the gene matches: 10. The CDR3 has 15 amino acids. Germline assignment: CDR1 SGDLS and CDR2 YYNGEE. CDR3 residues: CASSEGTVEGEKLFF. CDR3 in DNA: TGTGCCAGCAGCGAGGGGACAGTTGAGGGCGAAAAACTGTTTTTT.

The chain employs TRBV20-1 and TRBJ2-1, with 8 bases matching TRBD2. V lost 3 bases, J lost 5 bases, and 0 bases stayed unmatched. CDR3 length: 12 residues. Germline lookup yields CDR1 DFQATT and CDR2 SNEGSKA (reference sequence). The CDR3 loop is CSASSGDNEQFF. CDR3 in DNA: TGCAGTGCTAGTAGCGGGGACAATGAGCAGTTCTTC.

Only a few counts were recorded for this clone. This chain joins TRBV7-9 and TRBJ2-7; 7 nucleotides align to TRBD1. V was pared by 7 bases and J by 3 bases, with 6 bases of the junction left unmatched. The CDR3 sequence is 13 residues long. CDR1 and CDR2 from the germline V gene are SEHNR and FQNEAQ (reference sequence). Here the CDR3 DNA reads TGTGCCAGCACAGGACAGGTGGGCTACGAGCAGTACTTC. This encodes CASTGQVGYEQYF.

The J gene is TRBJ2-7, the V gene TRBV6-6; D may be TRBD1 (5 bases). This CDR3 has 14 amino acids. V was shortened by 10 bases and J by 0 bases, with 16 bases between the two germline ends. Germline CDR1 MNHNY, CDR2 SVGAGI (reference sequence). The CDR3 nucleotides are TGTGCCACCTACGGGCAGGGCCTCTCCTACGAGCAGTACTTC. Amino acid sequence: CATYGQGLSYEQYF.

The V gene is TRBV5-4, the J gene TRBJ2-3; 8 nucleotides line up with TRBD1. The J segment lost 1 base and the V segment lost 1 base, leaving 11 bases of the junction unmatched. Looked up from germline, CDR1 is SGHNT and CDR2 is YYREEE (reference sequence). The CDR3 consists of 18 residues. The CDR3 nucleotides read TGTGCCAGCAGCTTGTTACCCAGCCAGGGGGCCCGCACAGATACGCAGTATTTT. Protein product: CASSLLPSQGARTDTQYF.

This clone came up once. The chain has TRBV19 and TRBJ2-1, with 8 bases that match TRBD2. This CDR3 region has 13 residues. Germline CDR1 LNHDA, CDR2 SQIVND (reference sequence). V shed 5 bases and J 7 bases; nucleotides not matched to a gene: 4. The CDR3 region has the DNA TGTGCCAGTAGTCAGAGCGGGAGAAATGAGCAGTTCTTC. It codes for CASSQSGRNEQFF.